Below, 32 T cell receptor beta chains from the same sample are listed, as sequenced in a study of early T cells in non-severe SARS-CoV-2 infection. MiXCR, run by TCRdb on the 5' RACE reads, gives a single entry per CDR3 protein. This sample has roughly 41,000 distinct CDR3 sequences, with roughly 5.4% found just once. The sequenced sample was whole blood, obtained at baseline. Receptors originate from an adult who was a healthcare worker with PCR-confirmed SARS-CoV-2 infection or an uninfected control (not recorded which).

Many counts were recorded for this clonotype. CDR3 DNA sequence: TGTGCCAGCAGTTTATCGGGACAGGGCTATGGCTACACCTTC. This gives the protein CASSLSGQGYGYTF. The chain combines TRBV27 with TRBJ1-2, with 9 nucleotides matching TRBD1. There are 14 residues in the CDR3. Trimming at V came to 0 bases and at J to 4 bases, leaving 0 bases not matched to a gene. Germline values: CDR1 MNHEY, CDR2 SMNVEV (reference sequence).

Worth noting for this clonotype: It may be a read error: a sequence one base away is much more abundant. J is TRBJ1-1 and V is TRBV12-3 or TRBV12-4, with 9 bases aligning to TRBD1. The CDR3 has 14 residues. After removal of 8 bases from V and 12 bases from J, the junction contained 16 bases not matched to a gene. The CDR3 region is CASGPRTDRGSTFF. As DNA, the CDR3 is TGTGCCAGCGGTCCACGAACGGACAGGGGATCAACTTTCTTT.

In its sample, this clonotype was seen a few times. The DNA of the CDR3 is TGTGCCAGCAGCGTAGCGGAGGGTCACCCGGGCGGCTACGAGCAGTACTTC. This translates into CASSVAEGHPGGYEQYF. V and J are TRBV9 and TRBJ2-7; D is possibly TRBD2 (6 bases). With 0 bases removed from V and 3 bases from J, the gap between germline ends came to 19 bases. CDR3 length equals 17 residues. Germline CDR1 is SGDLS and CDR2 is YYNGEE.

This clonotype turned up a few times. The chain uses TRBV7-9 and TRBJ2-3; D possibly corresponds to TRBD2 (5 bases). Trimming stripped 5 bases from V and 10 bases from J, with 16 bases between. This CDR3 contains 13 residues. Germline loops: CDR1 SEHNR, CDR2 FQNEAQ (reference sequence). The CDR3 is CASSTTGGPSQYF. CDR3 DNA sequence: TGTGCCAGCAGCACGACTGGAGGTCCCTCGCAGTATTTT.

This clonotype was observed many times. CDR3 region: CAWRPPGLHQETQYF. The CDR3 DNA is TGTGCCTGGAGGCCGCCGGGACTCCACCAAGAGACCCAGTACTTC. The chain is built from TRBV30 and TRBJ2-5, with a weak D call TRBD2 (6 bases). Per the germline V gene, CDR1 is GTSNPN and CDR2 is SVGIG (reference sequence). The CDR3 is 15 residues long. Trimming shortened V by 3 bases and J by 0 bases, and 14 bases separated the two germline ends.

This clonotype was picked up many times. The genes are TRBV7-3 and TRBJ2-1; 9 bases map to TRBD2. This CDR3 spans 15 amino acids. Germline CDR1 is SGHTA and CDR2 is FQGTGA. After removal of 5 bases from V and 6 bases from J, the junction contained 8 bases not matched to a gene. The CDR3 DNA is TGTGCCAGCAGCCCCCTCGCGGGAGGGGGCAATGAGCAGTTCTTC. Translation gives CASSPLAGGGNEQFF. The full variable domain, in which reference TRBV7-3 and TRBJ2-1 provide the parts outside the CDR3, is GAGVSQTPSNKVTEKGKYVELRCDPISGHTALYWYRQSLGQGPEFLIYFQGTGAADDSGLPNDRFFAVRPEGSVSTLKIQRTERGDSAVYLCASSPLAGGGNEQFFGPGTRLTVL.

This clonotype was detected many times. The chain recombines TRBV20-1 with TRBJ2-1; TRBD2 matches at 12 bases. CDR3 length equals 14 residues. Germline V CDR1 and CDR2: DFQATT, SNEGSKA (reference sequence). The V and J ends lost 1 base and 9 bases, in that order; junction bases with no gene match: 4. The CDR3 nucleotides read TGCAGTGCTAGAGGACTAGCGGGAGCGGGTGAGCAGTTCTTC. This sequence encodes CSARGLAGAGEQFF.

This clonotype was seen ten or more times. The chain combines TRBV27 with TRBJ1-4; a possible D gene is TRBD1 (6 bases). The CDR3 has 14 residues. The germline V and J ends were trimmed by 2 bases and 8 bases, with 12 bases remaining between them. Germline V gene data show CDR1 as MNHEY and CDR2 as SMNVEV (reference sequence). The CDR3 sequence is CASSLHREGEKLFF. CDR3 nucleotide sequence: TGTGCCAGCAGTTTACACAGGGAAGGAGAAAAACTGTTTTTT. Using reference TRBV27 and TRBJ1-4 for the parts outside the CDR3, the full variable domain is EAQVTQNPRYLITVTGKKLTVTCSQNMNHEYMSWYRQDPGLGLRQIYYSMNVEVTDKGDVPEGYKVSRKEKRNFPLILESPSPNQTSLYFCASSLHREGEKLFFGSGTQLSVL.

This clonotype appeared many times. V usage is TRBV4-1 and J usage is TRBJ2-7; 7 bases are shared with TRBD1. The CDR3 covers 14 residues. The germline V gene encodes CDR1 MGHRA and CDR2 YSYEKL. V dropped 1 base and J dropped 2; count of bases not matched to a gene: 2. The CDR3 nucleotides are TGCGCCAGCAGCCAAGGACAGGGTGCCTACGAGCAGTACTTC. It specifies CASSQGQGAYEQYF.

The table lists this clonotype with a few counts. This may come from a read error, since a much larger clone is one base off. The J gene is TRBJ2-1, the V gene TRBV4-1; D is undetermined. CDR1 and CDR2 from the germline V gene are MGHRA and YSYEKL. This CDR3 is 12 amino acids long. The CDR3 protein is CASNQPYNEQFF. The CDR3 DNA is TGCGCCAGCAACCAACCATACAATGAGCAGTTCTTC.

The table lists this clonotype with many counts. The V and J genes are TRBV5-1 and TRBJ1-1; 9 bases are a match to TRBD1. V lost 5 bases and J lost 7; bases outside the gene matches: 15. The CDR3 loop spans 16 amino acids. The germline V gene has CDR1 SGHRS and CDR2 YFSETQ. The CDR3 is CASSERPPGQGNEAFF. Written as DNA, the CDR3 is TGCGCCAGCAGTGAACGTCCTCCGGGACAGGGAAATGAAGCTTTCTTT.

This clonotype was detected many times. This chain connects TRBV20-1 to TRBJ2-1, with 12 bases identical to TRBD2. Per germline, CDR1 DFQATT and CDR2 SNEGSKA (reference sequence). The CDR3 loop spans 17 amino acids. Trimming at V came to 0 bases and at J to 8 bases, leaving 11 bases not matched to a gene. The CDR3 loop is CSARDLTSGRRFDEQFF. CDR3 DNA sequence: TGCAGTGCTAGAGACCTGACTAGCGGGAGAAGATTCGATGAGCAGTTCTTC.

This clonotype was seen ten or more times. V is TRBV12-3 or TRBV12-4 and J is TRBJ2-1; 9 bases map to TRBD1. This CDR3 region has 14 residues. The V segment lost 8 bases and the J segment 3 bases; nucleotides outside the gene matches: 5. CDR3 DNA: TGTGCCAGCCGAACAGGGGGCGTCTACAATGAGCAGTTCTTC. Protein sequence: CASRTGGVYNEQFF.

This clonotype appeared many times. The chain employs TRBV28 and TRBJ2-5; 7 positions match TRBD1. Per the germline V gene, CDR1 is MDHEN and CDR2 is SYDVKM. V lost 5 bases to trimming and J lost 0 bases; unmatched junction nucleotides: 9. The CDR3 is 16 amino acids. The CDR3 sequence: CASSNQGGEDQETQYF. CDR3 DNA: TGTGCCAGCAGTAACCAAGGGGGCGAGGACCAAGAGACCCAGTACTTC.

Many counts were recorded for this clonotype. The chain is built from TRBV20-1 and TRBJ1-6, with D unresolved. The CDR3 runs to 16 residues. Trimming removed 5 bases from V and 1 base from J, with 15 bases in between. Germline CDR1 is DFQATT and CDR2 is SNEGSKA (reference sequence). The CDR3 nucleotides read TGCAGTGCTTTCGGACCGAGTCGGTCCTATAATTCACCCCTCCACTTT. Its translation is CSAFGPSRSYNSPLHF.

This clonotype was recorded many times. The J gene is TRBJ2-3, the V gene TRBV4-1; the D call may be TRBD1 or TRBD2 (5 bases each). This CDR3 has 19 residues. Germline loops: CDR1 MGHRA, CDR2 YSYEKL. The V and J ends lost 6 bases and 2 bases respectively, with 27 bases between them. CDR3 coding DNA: TGCGCCAGCAGGCTAGGGCCCACCTTCGCTGGGGACCTCACAGATACGCAGTATTTT. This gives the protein CASRLGPTFAGDLTDTQYF.

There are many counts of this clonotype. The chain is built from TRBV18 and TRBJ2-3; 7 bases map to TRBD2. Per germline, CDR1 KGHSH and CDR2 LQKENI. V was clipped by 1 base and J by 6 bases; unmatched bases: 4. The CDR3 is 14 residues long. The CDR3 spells CASSPRPSGDTQYF. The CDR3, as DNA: TGTGCCAGCTCACCACGACCTAGCGGTGATACGCAGTATTTT.

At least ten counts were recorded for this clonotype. CDR3 residues: CASSRPRTGGTEAFF. CDR3 DNA: TGTGCCAGCAGCCGCCCCCGGACAGGGGGGACTGAAGCTTTCTTT. The rearrangement uses TRBV7-9 and TRBJ1-1; the match to TRBD1 covers 10 bases. This CDR3 has 15 amino acids. With V trimmed by 5 bases and J by 5 bases, 8 bases remained unmatched. Germline CDR1 reads SEHNR; CDR2 reads FQNEAQ (reference sequence).

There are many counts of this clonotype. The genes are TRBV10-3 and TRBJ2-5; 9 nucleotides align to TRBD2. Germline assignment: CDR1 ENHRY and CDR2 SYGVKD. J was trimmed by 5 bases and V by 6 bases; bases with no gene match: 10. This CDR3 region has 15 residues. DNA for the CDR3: TGTGCCATCAGCGCTGGGGCGGGAGGGCTGGAGACCCAGTACTTC. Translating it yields CAISAGAGGLETQYF.

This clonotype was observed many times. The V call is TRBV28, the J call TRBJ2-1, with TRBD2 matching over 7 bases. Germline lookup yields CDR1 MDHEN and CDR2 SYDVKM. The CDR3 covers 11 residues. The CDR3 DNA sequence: TGTGCGGGCGGGAGAAGGGGTGAGCAGTTCTTC. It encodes CAGGRRGEQFF.

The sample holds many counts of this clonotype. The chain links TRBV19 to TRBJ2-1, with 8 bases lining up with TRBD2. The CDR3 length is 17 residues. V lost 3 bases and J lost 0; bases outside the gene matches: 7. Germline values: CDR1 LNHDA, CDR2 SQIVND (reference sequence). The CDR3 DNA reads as TGTGCCAGTAGTATGGGCGGCGGGGGGAGCTCCTACAATGAGCAGTTCTTC. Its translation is CASSMGGGGSSYNEQFF.

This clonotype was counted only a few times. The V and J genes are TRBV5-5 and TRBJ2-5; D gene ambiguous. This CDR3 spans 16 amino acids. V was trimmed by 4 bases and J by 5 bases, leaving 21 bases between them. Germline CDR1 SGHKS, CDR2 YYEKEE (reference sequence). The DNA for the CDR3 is TGTGCCAGCAGCAACGACATCACTACACTCAGGGAGACCCAGTACTTC. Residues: CASSNDITTLRETQYF.

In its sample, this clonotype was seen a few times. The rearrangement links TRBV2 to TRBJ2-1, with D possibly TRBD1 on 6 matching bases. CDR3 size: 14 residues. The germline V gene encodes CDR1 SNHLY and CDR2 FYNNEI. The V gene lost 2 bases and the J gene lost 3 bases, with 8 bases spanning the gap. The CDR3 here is CASSETGSYNEQFF. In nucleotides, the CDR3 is TGTGCCAGCAGTGAAACAGGGAGCTACAATGAGCAGTTCTTC.

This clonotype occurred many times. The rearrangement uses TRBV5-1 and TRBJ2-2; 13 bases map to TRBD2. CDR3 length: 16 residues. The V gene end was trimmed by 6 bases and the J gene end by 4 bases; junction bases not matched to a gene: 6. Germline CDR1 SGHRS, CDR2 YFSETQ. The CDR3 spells CASKLAGGPSTGELFF. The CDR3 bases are TGCGCCAGCAAACTAGCGGGAGGGCCCTCCACCGGGGAGCTGTTTTTT.

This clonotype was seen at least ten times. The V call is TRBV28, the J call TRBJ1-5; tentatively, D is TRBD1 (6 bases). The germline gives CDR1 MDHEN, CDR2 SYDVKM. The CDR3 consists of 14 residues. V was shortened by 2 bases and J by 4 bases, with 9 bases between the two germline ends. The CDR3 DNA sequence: TGTGCCAGCAGTTTACAGGGGCGGAATCAGCCCCAGCATTTT. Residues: CASSLQGRNQPQHF.

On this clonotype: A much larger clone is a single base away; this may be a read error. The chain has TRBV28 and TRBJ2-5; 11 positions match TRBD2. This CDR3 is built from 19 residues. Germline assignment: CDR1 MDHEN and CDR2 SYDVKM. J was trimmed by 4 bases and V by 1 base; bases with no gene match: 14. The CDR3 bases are TGTGCCAGCAGTTTATCCCCGGGACTAGCGGAAGGAGTCGGAGAGACCCAGTACTTC. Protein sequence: CASSLSPGLAEGVGETQYF.

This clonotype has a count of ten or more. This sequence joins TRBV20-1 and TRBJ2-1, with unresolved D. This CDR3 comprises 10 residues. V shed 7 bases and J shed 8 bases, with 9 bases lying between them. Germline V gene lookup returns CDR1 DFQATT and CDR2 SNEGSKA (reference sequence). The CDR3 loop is CSVDGYEQFF. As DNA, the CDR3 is TGCAGTGTAGACGGCTATGAGCAGTTCTTC.

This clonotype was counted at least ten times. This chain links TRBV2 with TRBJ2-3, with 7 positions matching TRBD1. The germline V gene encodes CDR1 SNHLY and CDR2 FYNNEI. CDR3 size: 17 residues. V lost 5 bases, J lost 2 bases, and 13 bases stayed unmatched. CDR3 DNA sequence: TGTGCCAGCAGTCCCTGGGACAGTCAAGAAAACACAGATACGCAGTATTTT. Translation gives CASSPWDSQENTDTQYF.

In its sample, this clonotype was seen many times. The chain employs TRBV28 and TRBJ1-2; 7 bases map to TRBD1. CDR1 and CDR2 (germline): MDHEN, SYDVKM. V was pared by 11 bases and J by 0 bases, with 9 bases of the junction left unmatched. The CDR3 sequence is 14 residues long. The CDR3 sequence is CAATGVPSNYGYTF. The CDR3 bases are TGTGCCGCTACAGGGGTTCCCTCTAACTATGGCTACACCTTC.

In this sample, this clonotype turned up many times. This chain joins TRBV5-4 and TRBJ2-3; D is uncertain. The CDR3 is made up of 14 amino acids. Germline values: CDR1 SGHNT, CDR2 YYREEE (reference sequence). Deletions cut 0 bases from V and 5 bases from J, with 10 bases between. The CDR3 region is CASSLAGQEDTQYF. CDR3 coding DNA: TGTGCCAGCAGCTTGGCCGGGCAGGAAGATACGCAGTATTTT.

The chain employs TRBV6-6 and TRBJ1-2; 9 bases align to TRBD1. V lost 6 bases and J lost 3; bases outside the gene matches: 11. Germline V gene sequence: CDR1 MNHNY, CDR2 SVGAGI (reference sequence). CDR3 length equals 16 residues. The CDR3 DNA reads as TGTGCCAGCAGCTCCAGGACAGGGGCCGTCGACTATGGCTACACCTTC. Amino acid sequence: CASSSRTGAVDYGYTF.

This CDR3 is CASSQRGLDEKLFF. Written as DNA, the CDR3 is TGTGCCAGCAGCCAAAGGGGACTGGATGAAAAACTGTTTTTT. The chain employs TRBV3-1 and TRBJ1-4, with D maybe TRBD1 (5 bases). The germline V gene encodes CDR1 LGHDT and CDR2 YNNKEL (reference sequence). The CDR3 loop spans 14 amino acids. V shed 2 bases and J shed 6 bases, with 10 bases lying between them.